This TCR beta chain is from a study of T cells in Graves' hyperthyroidism and ophthalmopathy. Whole-study context: The blood sample was taken at first diagnosis, before treatment began. Broader study findings: Most expanded thyroid clonotypes above 0.001 recurred in blood.

Exclusion criteria comprised uncontrolled infection, other autoimmune disease, pregnancy or lactation. There were TCR beta CDR3 regions amplified from RNA transcripts. The primer set for the first-round RT-PCR of the TCR CDR3 was HTBI. TCRdb ran MiXCR on the multiplex PCR reads and lists one entry per CDR3 protein. The repertoire holds about 460,000 distinct CDR3 sequences, with about 20% as singletons. The table lists this clonotype with a few counts. Its antigen is as yet unknown. Germline assignment: CDR1 SGHVS and CDR2 FNYEAQ. The CDR3 has 14 residues. Trimming took off 5 bases at V and 6 bases at J, with 14 bases between the two ends.

The rearrangement uses TRBV7-6 and TRBJ2-1; D remains unclear. This receptor was obtained from a woman between 65 and 79 years old with Graves' ophthalmopathy. Sequencing used blood. The CDR3 bases are TGTGCCAGCAGCCCCTCCTCCCTTGGCAATGAGCAGTTCTTC. This translates into CASSPSSLGNEQFF. The whole variable domain, remainder taken from reference TRBV7-6 and TRBJ2-1, is GAGVSQSPRYKVTKRGQDVALRCDPISGHVSLYWYRQALGQGPEFLTYFNYEAQQDKSGLPNDRFSAERPEGSISTLTIQRTEQRDSAMYRCASSPSSLGNEQFFGPGTRLTVL.